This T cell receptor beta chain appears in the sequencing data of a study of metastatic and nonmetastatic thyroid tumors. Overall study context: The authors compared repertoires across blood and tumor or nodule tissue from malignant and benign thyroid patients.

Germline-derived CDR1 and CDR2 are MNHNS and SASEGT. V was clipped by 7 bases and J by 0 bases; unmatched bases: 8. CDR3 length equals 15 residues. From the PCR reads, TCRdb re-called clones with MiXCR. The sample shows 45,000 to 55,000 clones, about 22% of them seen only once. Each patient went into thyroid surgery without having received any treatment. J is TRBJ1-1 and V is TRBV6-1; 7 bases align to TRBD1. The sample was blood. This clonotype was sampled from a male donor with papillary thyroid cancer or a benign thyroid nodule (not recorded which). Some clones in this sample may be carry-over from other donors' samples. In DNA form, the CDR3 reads TGTGCCAGCATCAGGGGACAGTCGTTGAACACTGAAGCTTTCTTT. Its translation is CASIRGQSLNTEAFF.